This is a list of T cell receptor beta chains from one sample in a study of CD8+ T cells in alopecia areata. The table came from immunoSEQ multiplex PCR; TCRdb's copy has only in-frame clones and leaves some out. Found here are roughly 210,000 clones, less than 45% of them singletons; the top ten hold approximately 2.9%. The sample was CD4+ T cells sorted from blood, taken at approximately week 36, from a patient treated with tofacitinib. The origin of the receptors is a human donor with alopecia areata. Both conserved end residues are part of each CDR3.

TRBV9	CASSPIQGLRNIQYF
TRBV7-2	CASSAGGHLNTEAFF
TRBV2	CASSVQLDTQYF
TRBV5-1	CASSLVPNQPQHF
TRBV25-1	CASSSWGDTQYF
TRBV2	CASSEKGYEQYF
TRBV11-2	CASSLAAMGAVLTQYF
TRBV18	CASSPLQGTYEQYF
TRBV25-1	CASSATPGQSSGNTIYF
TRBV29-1	CSVGGQGAPVYEQYF
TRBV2	CASTRNRANYGYTF
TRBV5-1	CASSLKGFEQFF
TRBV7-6	CASSQMEGLDTQYF
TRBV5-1	CASSAGPNTGELFF
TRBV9	CASSAYRDTDTQYF
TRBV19	CASSIGLGALGNQPQHF